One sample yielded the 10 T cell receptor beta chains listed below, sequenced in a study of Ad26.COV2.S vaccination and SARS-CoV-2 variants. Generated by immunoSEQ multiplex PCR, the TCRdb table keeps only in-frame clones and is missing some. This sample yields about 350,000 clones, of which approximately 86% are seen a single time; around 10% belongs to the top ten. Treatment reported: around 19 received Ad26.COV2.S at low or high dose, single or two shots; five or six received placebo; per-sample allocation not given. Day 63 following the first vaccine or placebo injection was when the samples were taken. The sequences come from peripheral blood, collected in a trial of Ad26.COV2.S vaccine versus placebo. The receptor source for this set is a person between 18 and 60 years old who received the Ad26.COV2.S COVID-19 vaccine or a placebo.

As DNA, the CDR3 is TGTGCCAGCAGCTCAACAGGGGGGAATCAGCCCCAGCATTTT. This gives the protein CASSSTGGNQPQHF. This chain connects TRBV7-2 to TRBJ1-5, with 8 bases lining up with TRBD1. The CDR3 has 14 residues. The V gene's germline CDR1 is SGHTA and CDR2 FQGNSA. V was pared by 4 bases and J by 4 bases, with 3 bases of the junction left unmatched.

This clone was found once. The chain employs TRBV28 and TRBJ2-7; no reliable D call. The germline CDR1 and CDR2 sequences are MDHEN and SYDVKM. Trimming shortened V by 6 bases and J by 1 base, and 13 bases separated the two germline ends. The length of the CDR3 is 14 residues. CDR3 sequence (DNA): TGTGCCAGCAGGAACCCAATATCTTCCTACGAGCAGTACTTC. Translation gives CASRNPISSYEQYF. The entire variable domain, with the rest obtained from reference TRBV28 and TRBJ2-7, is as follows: DVKVTQSSRYLVKRTGEKVFLECVQDMDHENMFWYRQDPGLGLRLIYFSYDVKMKEKGDIPEGYSVSREKKERFSLILESASTNQTSMYLCASRNPISSYEQYFGPGTRLTVT.

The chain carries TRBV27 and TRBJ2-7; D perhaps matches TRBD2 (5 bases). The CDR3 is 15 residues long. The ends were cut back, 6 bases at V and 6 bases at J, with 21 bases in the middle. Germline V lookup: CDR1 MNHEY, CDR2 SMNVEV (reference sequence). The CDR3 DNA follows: TGTGCCAGCAGCCCATCACTAGTCTTGTCTCGCGAGCAGTACTTC. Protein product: CASSPSLVLSREQYF.

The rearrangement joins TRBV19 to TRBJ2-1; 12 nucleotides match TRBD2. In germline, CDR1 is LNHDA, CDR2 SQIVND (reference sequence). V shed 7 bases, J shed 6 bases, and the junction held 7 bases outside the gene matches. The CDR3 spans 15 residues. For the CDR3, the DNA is TGTGCCAGTACTACACTAGCGGGGGGAGCCAATGAGCAGTTCTTC. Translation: CASTTLAGGANEQFF.

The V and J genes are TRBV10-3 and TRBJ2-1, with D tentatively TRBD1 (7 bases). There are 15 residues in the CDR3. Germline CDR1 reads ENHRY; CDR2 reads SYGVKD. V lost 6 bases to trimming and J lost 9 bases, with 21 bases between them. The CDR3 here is CAISLDRDFAPEQFF. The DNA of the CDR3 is TGTGCCATCAGCCTCGACAGGGACTTCGCCCCTGAGCAGTTCTTC.

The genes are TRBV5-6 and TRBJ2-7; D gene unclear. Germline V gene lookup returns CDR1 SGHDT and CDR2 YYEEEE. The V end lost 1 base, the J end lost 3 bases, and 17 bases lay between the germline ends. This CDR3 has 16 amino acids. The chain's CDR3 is CASSLREAASFYEQYF. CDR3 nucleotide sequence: TGTGCCAGCAGCTTGCGCGAGGCGGCTTCATTCTACGAGCAGTACTTC.

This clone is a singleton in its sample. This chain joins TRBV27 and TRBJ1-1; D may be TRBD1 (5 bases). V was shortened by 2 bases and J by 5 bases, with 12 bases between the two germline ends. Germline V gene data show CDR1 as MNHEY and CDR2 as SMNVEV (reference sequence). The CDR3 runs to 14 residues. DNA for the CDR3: TGTGCCAGCAGTTTAAGGGGTTCCGGGACTGAAGCTTTCTTT. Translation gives CASSLRGSGTEAFF.

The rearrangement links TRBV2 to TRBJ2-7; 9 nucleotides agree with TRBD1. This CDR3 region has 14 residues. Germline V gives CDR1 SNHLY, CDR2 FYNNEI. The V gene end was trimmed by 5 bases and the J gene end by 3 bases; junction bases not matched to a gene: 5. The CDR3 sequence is CASSLDRGYYEQYF. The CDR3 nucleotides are TGTGCCAGCAGTCTGGACAGGGGCTACTACGAGCAGTACTTC. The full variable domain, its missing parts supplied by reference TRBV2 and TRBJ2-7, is EPEVTQTPSHQVTQMGQEVILRCVPISNHLYFYWYRQILGQKVEFLVSFYNNEISEKSEIFDDQFSVERPDGSNFTLKIRSTKLEDSAMYFCASSLDRGYYEQYFGPGTRLTVT.

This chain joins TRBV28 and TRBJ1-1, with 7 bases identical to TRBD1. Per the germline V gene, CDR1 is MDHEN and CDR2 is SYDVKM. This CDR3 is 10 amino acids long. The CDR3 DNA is TGTGCTACAGGGGTAACTGAAGCTTTCTTT. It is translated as CATGVTEAFF. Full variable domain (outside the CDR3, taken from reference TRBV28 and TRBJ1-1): DVKVTQSSRYLVKRTGEKVFLECVQDMDHENMFWYRQDPGLGLRLIYFSYDVKMKEKGDIPEGYSVSREKKERFSLILESASTNQTSMYLCATGVTEAFFGQGTRLTVV.

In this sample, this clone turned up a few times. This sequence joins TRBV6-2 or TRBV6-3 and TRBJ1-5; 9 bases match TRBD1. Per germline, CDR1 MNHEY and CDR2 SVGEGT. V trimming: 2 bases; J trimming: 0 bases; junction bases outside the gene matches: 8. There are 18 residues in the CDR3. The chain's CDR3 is CASSYKGGTGLSNQPQHF. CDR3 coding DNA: TGTGCCAGCAGTTACAAGGGAGGGACAGGGCTTAGCAATCAGCCCCAGCATTTT.